The source of this T cell receptor beta chain is a study of shared clonotypes between healthy human individuals. Of note for this clone: Its antigen remains unidentified.

Germline values: CDR1 WSHSY, CDR2 SAAADI. V dropped 6 bases and J dropped 0 bases, with 6 bases sitting between them. The CDR3 loop spans 13 amino acids. Whole-study findings and limits: With few donors, the genetic and exposure-history diversity represented was limited.

Profiled with immunoSEQ multiplex PCR; TCRdb holds only in-frame clones, not every one. In the table there are some 660,000 clones, around 73% of which are singletons. Source material: memory CD4+ T cells sorted from blood. Subset reported: CD45RA-negative fraction. The receptor was derived from a woman aged 25 to 39 in good health. The V gene is TRBV10-2, the J gene TRBJ1-3; no clear D gene. The CDR3 DNA follows: TGCGCCAGCAGCGAGGACTCTGGAAACACCATATATTTT. Encoded protein: CASSEDSGNTIYF.